These 27 T cell receptor beta chains were sequenced from one sample in a study of PD-L1 blockade in urothelial cancer. Assay: immunoSEQ multiplex PCR; the TCRdb copy retains only in-frame clones and omits some. This table has about 30,000 clones, over 70% appearing once. Sequences were derived from PBMCs, sampled around atezolizumab (anti-PD-L1) treatment. The receptor source for this set is a man in his fifties or sixties with urothelial cancer.

The rearrangement joins TRBV13 to TRBJ2-3; D not resolved. CDR1 is PRHDT, CDR2 FYEKMQ, per germline (reference sequence). The V gene lost 5 bases and the J gene lost 9 bases, with 15 bases spanning the gap. CDR3 length equals 13 residues. In nucleotides, the CDR3 is TGTGCCAGCAGCGCCAGTCCCGAGGTAACGCAGTATTTT. This sequence encodes CASSASPEVTQYF.

V usage is TRBV2 and J usage is TRBJ2-3; tentative D call: TRBD2 (6 bases). V was pared by 4 bases and J by 1 base, with 6 bases between. CDR3 length: 13 amino acids. Germline values: CDR1 SNHLY, CDR2 FYNNEI. CDR3 protein: CASSGGGTDTQYF. CDR3 sequence (DNA): TGTGCCAGCAGTGGGGGGGGCACAGATACGCAGTATTTT.

This clone occurred once. The chain combines TRBV5-1 with TRBJ2-3; tentatively, D is TRBD1 (5 bases). The CDR3 loop spans 16 amino acids. The ends were cut back, 7 bases at V and 0 bases at J, with 18 bases in the middle. Germline loops: CDR1 SGHRS, CDR2 YFSETQ. CDR3 in amino acids: CASGSSGYPSTDTQYF. The DNA of the CDR3 is TGCGCCAGCGGATCCTCAGGGTACCCTAGCACAGATACGCAGTATTTT.

The V gene is TRBV18, the J gene TRBJ2-7, with D unclear. V was shortened by 3 bases and J by 0 bases, with 12 bases between the two germline ends. Germline V gene data show CDR1 as KGHSH and CDR2 as LQKENI. CDR3 length equals 15 residues. The CDR3 is CASSPDGESSYEQYF. As DNA, the CDR3 is TGTGCCAGCTCACCTGACGGAGAAAGCTCCTACGAGCAGTACTTC.

The chain links TRBV6-5 to TRBJ2-1, with D possibly matching TRBD2 (6 bases). The V gene's germline CDR1 is MNHEY and CDR2 SVGAGI. The CDR3 consists of 16 residues. V was pared by 0 bases and J by 5 bases, with 14 bases between. CDR3 coding DNA: TGTGCCAGCAGTTACTCGTGGACTACCAACGACAATGAGCAGTTCTTC. This sequence encodes CASSYSWTTNDNEQFF.

This clone was picked up one time. The rearrangement uses TRBV29-1 and TRBJ1-2, with 7 bases matching TRBD1. Germline CDR1 is SQVTM and CDR2 is ANQGSEA. The V gene end was trimmed by 6 bases and the J gene end by 6 bases; junction bases not matched to a gene: 13. This CDR3 is 14 amino acids long. CDR3 loop: CSVADRADLDGYTF. CDR3 coding DNA: TGCAGCGTAGCAGACAGGGCGGATTTAGATGGCTACACCTTC.

This rearrangement joins TRBV4-1 to TRBJ2-5, with a weak D call TRBD1 (7 bases). This CDR3 has 15 amino acids. The V end lost 4 bases, the J end lost 0 bases, and 12 bases lay between the germline ends. Germline assignment: CDR1 MGHRA and CDR2 YSYEKL. The CDR3 sequence is CASSLRGAYQETQYF. The CDR3 nucleotides are TGCGCCAGCAGCCTCAGGGGGGCGTACCAAGAGACCCAGTACTTC.

The chain employs TRBV7-9 and TRBJ2-1, with TRBD2 matching 10 bases. The CDR3 has 19 residues. Per the germline V gene, CDR1 is SEHNR and CDR2 is FQNEAQ (reference sequence). V shed 4 bases and J 0 bases; nucleotides not matched to a gene: 12. The CDR3 loop is CASSSPRAGGTSSYNEQFF. In nucleotides, the CDR3 is TGTGCCAGCAGCTCCCCACGAGCGGGAGGGACGAGCTCCTACAATGAGCAGTTCTTC.

The chain combines TRBV13 with TRBJ2-7; 11 bases fit TRBD2. Trimming took 5 bases from V and 2 from J; bases not matched to a gene: 5. The germline CDR1 and CDR2 sequences are PRHDT and FYEKMQ (reference sequence). The CDR3 is 15 amino acids. The CDR3: CASSHSGRVPYEQYF. CDR3 DNA: TGTGCCAGCAGCCATAGCGGGAGGGTCCCCTACGAGCAGTACTTC.

V is TRBV30 and J is TRBJ2-5; D unresolved. Germline V CDR1 and CDR2: GTSNPN, SVGIG (reference sequence). V lost 8 bases and J lost 3, with 10 bases in between. The CDR3 is 11 residues long. CDR3 coding DNA: TGTGCCGGAGTAAAAGAAGAGACCCAGTACTTC. This codes for CAGVKEETQYF.

The chain uses TRBV28 and TRBJ1-6, with 9 nucleotides matching TRBD1. The CDR3 is made up of 16 amino acids. With 6 bases clipped from V and 4 bases from J, the junction kept 7 bases outside the gene matches. Germline values: CDR1 MDHEN, CDR2 SYDVKM. For the CDR3, the DNA is TGTGCCAGCAGCCTATACGGGACAGGGTATAATTCACCCCTCCACTTT. Translating gives CASSLYGTGYNSPLHF.

This clone was picked up a small number of times. This chain joins TRBV28 and TRBJ2-7; 8 bases map to TRBD2. V was pared by 5 bases and J by 2 bases, with 17 bases of the junction left unmatched. The germline gives CDR1 MDHEN, CDR2 SYDVKM. This CDR3 has 18 amino acids. The CDR3 DNA is TGTGCCAGCAGTCTCTCGCCGGGACTAGGGGCCTTAACCTACGAGCAGTACTTC. The encoded protein is CASSLSPGLGALTYEQYF.

This clone is a singleton in its sample. V and J are TRBV2 and TRBJ1-2; 9 bases fit TRBD1. The V and J ends lost 7 bases and 4 bases, in that order; junction bases with no gene match: 13. Germline lookup yields CDR1 SNHLY and CDR2 FYNNEI. CDR3 size: 16 residues. The CDR3 DNA is TGTGCCAGCAAAGTCCCTCTGACAGGGGGAGTCTATGGCTACACCTTC. This codes for CASKVPLTGGVYGYTF.

The V call is TRBV19, the J call TRBJ2-6; no firm D call. The CDR3 loop spans 16 amino acids. Trimming left V 7 bases short and J 0 bases short, with 13 bases between. Germline loops: CDR1 LNHDA, CDR2 SQIVND (reference sequence). DNA of the CDR3: TGTGCCAGTAATCACTACCCATCCTCTGGGGCCAACGTCCTGACTTTC. It codes for CASNHYPSSGANVLTF.

V usage is TRBV10-2 and J usage is TRBJ2-7; 11 positions match TRBD2. The CDR3 is 15 amino acids. Germline CDR1 reads WSHSY; CDR2 reads SAAADI. J gave up 6 bases and V 7 bases, and 11 bases lay outside the gene matches. DNA of the CDR3: TGCGCCAGCAAGATAGCGGGAGGGCCAGGAGGCGAGCAGTACTTC. It codes for CASKIAGGPGGEQYF.

This chain joins TRBV2 and TRBJ2-7; 7 nucleotides line up with TRBD1. CDR1 SNHLY and CDR2 FYNNEI come from the germline V gene. V was clipped by 10 bases and J by 0 bases; unmatched bases: 6. CDR3 size: 13 residues. The CDR3, as DNA: TGTGCCATCACCGGGACAGTCTCCTACGAGCAGTACTTC. Its translation: CAITGTVSYEQYF.

This chain links TRBV11-2 with TRBJ2-1; TRBD2 matches at 10 bases. CDR3 length: 15 residues. Germline values: CDR1 SGHAT, CDR2 FQNNGV. Germline trimming cut 3 bases from V and 2 bases from J; bases unmatched to any gene: 1. The CDR3 bases are TGTGCCAGCAGCTTGAGCGGGGGGGCCTACAATGAGCAGTTCTTC. It is translated as CASSLSGGAYNEQFF.

V and J are TRBV5-1 and TRBJ2-2, with 8 bases that match TRBD2. V dropped 4 bases and J dropped 3; count of bases not matched to a gene: 11. CDR1 is SGHRS and CDR2 is YFSETQ in the germline V gene. The CDR3 runs to 17 residues. CDR3 nucleotide sequence: TGCGCCAGCAGCGTTCAGACTAGCGTAGTATACACCGGGGAGCTGTTTTTT. Protein sequence: CASSVQTSVVYTGELFF.

This clone appeared a single time. The V gene is TRBV28, the J gene TRBJ2-3, with D perhaps TRBD1 (5 bases). The V gene's germline CDR1 is MDHEN and CDR2 SYDVKM. This CDR3 region has 16 residues. V was shortened by 2 bases and J by 2 bases, with 14 bases between the two germline ends. CDR3 region: CASSLSRVGHTDTQYF. CDR3 DNA: TGTGCCAGCAGTTTAAGCAGGGTGGGCCACACAGATACGCAGTATTTT.

This clone is medium-sized in the sample. The chain joins TRBV7-6 to TRBJ2-1; 10 bases are shared with TRBD2. CDR3 length: 16 residues. Trimming took 0 bases from V and 8 from J; bases not matched to a gene: 7. Germline CDR1 SGHVS, CDR2 FNYEAQ. The CDR3 region has the DNA TGTGCCAGCAGCTTAGCGCTAGCGGGGGCTGGCGATGAGCAGTTCTTC. It translates to CASSLALAGAGDEQFF.

The genes are TRBV9 and TRBJ1-2; 12 nucleotides align to TRBD1. This CDR3 contains 16 residues. V lost 3 bases to trimming and J lost 6 bases; unmatched junction nucleotides: 9. The germline V gene encodes CDR1 SGDLS and CDR2 YYNGEE. CDR3 amino acids: CASSEWDRGRLDGYTF. The CDR3 bases are TGTGCCAGCAGCGAGTGGGACAGGGGGCGCCTAGATGGCTACACCTTC. Based on the CDR3 plus reference TRBV9 and TRBJ1-2, the full variable domain is DSGVTQTPKHLITATGQRVTLRCSPRSGDLSVYWYQQSLDQGLQFLIQYYNGEERAKGNILERFSAQQFPDLHSELNLSSLELGDSALYFCASSEWDRGRLDGYTFGSGTRLTVV.

This chain connects TRBV7-2 to TRBJ2-3; 10 bases line up with TRBD2. With V trimmed by 2 bases and J by 8 bases, 7 bases remained unmatched. Germline V CDR1 and CDR2: SGHTA, FQGNSA. The CDR3 length is 15 residues. The CDR3 DNA reads as TGTGCCAGCAGCTTAACAGCGGGGGGGCGGGCTACGCAGTATTTT. As protein: CASSLTAGGRATQYF. Filled out from reference TRBV7-2 and TRBJ2-3, the complete variable domain reads GAGVSQSPSNKVTEKGKDVELRCDPISGHTALYWYRQSLGQGLEFLIYFQGNSAPDKSGLPSDRFSAERTGGSVSTLTIQRTQQEDSAVYLCASSLTAGGRATQYFGPGTRLTVL.

The CDR3 loop reads CASLSGKNEQFF. In nucleotides, the CDR3 is TGTGCCAGCCTTAGCGGGAAGAATGAGCAGTTCTTC. This chain links TRBV18 with TRBJ2-1, with 8 bases that match TRBD2. From germline, CDR1 is KGHSH and CDR2 LQKENI. J lost 7 bases, V lost 8 bases, and 4 bases had no gene match. The CDR3 loop spans 12 amino acids.

This clone was detected a few times. The V call is TRBV6-1, the J call TRBJ1-2; 10 nucleotides align to TRBD1. The trim removed 11 bases at V and 2 bases at J, leaving 5 bases unmatched. Per germline, CDR1 MNHNS and CDR2 SASEGT. This CDR3 spans 13 amino acids. The CDR3 DNA reads TGTGCCGGAGCGGGACAGGGGAACTATGGCTACACCTTC. This translates into CAGAGQGNYGYTF.

The chain has TRBV6-1 and TRBJ1-2; no firm D call. CDR1 is MNHNS and CDR2 is SASEGT in the germline V gene. This CDR3 is built from 14 residues. Trimming took 3 bases from V and 4 from J, leaving 12 bases between them. The DNA of the CDR3 is TGTGCCAGCAGTGAGGGCCCTTTGGGCTATGGCTACACCTTC. Encoded protein: CASSEGPLGYGYTF.

This chain links TRBV6-6 with TRBJ2-1; the match to TRBD2 covers 12 bases. CDR1 is MNHNY, CDR2 SVGAGI, per germline (reference sequence). V shed 5 bases, J shed 12 bases, and the junction held 8 bases outside the gene matches. This CDR3 contains 14 residues. The CDR3 DNA reads TGTGCCAGCAGTACATCGACTAGCGGGAGTGGGCAGTTCTTC. This translates into CASSTSTSGSGQFF.

The V call is TRBV12-5, the J call TRBJ2-7; D gene uncertain. The CDR3 is 12 residues long. Germline CDR1 LGHNT, CDR2 FRNRAP. V lost 1 base to trimming and J lost 6 bases, with 7 bases between them. Written as DNA, the CDR3 is TGTGCTAGTGGTTTGGAACTCGGCGAGCAGTACTTC. Its protein is CASGLELGEQYF.